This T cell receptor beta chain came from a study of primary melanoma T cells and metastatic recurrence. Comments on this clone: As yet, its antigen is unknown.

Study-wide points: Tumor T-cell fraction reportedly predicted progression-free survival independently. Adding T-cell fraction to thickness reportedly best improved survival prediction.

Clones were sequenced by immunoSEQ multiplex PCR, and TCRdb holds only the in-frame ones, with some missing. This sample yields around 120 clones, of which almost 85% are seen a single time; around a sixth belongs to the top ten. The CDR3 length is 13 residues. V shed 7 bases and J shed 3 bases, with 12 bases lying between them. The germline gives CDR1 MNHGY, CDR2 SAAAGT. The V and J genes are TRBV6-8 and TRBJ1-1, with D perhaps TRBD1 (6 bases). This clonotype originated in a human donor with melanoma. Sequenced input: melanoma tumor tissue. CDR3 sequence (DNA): TGTGCCAGCACCCGGACAGTCTACACTGAAGCTTTCTTT. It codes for CASTRTVYTEAFF.